This T cell receptor (beta chain) comes out of a study of blood T cell repertoires in COVID-19 (dated by TCRdb to the early 2020s). Background on the whole study: Samples from collaborators originated in the United States, Italy and Spain and spanned both the acute and convalescent phases of COVID-19. The material from the prospective study consisted of cDNA or gDNA derived from T cells, B-cell-depleted T cells, or PBMCs. Where available, HLA class I and class II types were obtained from metadata supplied by the sample provider rather than from assay-based typing. The repertoires were released in a freely available public database intended as a resource for research on the immune response to SARS-CoV-2. Deeply sampled blood TCRbeta repertoires from subjects exposed to, actively infected with, or recovered from COVID-19 were included in the dataset. The samples were drawn from two sources: the first 160 participants of the ongoing ImmuneRACE study, and 1,200 or so subjects contributed by 6 global collaborators. The sample metadata nearly always contained a de-identified subject ID, COVID-19 status, age in years and sex.

A word on this clone: There is no known antigen for this receptor. No much larger clonotype is one base removed from it; base qualities were not supplied.

Enrolling through a virtual design, the prospective study's participants ranged in age from roughly 18 to 89 years and lived across 24 United States geographic areas. In the prospective study, participants were assigned to cohorts based on the clinical history participants reported in a screening survey and a study questionnaire. For ImmuneRACE Cohort 3, a participant was defined as recovered based on two consecutive negative NP/OP PCR tests, clearance by a healthcare professional, or resolution of symptoms. Mobile phlebotomists in the prospective study collected whole blood, serum and a nasopharyngeal or oropharyngeal swab from every participant. Participants in the prospective study had the option to provide additional blood draws and questionnaires over a roughly 2-month period. Before DNA extraction, blood samples from the prospective study were shipped at room temperature or frozen. The CDR3 numbers 12 residues from cysteine through phenylalanine. Only the CDR3 DNA stays, 36 bases, in frame from base 1. The V end loses 1 base and the J end loses 11 bases, and a stretch of 11 bases separates them. The germline V gene provides CDR1 SGHNT and CDR2 YENEEA.

TCRbeta CDR3 regions were amplified from genomic DNA using the immunoSEQ Assay, a bias-controlled multiplex PCR. As for the authors' bioinformatics: Within the assay, amplification of reference gene primers was used to estimate how many nucleated cells each sample contained. To quantify the absolute abundance of each unique TCRbeta CDR3 rearrangement, sequence reads were collapsed and filtered. For each sample, productive Simpson clonality was calculated by taking the square root of Simpson's diversity index across productive rearrangements. The source is immuneACCESS, and TCRdb retained only in-frame sequences with V and J called. Part of the clones is not carried over; for the studies checked, unresolved V genes explain less than half of this, and the remainder is unexplained. For V, J and clone size, that table is used; D and trimming come from the DNA. The sample table lists hundreds of thousands of clones, 70% to 90% of them with a count of one. The ten largest clones add up to roughly 8% of the sample.

Here is what the overall study found, with its caveats: Clinical and demographic metadata were provided uncurated, with the amount varying by source and participant.

The sequence was collected from a woman aged 60-75 years who had recovered from COVID-19. Sequenced input: PBMCs or T cells enriched from blood (not recorded which). The V and J genes are TRBV11-3 and TRBJ1-1, with the D gene too uncertain to name. The DNA sequence is TGTGCCAGCAGCTTAGTACCCAGCGGCGCTTTCTTT. It translates as CASSLVPSGAFF.